This TCR beta chain is drawn from a study of molecular identifiers for immune sequencing clone quantification. For the study at large: Five aliquots were made in replicates from the RNA of about 19,000 or 110,000 naive CD8 cells, and four were sequenced.

CDR1 is MNHEY and CDR2 is SMNVEV in the germline V gene (reference sequence). The V end lost 6 bases, the J end lost 2 bases, and 9 bases lay between the germline ends. There are 13 residues in the CDR3. This clonotype was seen at least ten times. Its antigen remains unknown. Methods described previously were used for bulk TCR libraries, and listed TCR primers were applied. TCRdb ran MiXCR on the PCR reads and lists one entry per CDR3 protein. The sample holds roughly 86,000 distinct CDR3 sequences, around 20% seen once. Study-wide findings and caveats: The study found clones above 20 RNA copies held over 98% of effector molecules and under 1% in naive cells. Shared barcodes on identical TCR molecules could underestimate the sizes of highly expanded clones.

Sample: naive CD8+ T cells from blood, with Jurkat cell RNA spiked in. The subset: FACS-sorted CD8+CD4-CCR7+CD45RA+ naive T cells. This receptor was taken from a human donor in good health. Some libraries in this study had Jurkat cell RNA spiked in. This chain joins TRBV27 and TRBJ2-3; unclear D gene. The CDR3 bases are TGTGCCAGCAGCCTGTGGAACACAGATACGCAGTATTTT. It codes for CASSLWNTDTQYF.